The 19 T cell receptor beta chains in this list originate from one sample, sequenced in a study of blood T cell repertoires in COVID-19. Produced via immunoSEQ multiplex PCR; TCRdb's table is partial and in-frame only. Altogether over 95,000 clones are present, over 75% being singletons, with the ten largest covering under 2%. The sequenced sample consisted of peripheral blood. All receptors derive from a man between 45 and 60 years old with acute or convalescent COVID-19.

This clone was counted a few times. The genes are TRBV29-1 and TRBJ1-1; 8 positions match TRBD1. Germline CDR1 and CDR2: SQVTM and ANQGSEA. There are 13 residues in the CDR3. V shed 5 bases and J 5 bases; nucleotides not matched to a gene: 7. As DNA, the CDR3 is TGCAGCGTTTGCGTGACAGGGGAGACTGAAGCTTTCTTT. It specifies CSVCVTGETEAFF.

The gene calls are TRBV6-1 and TRBJ1-2; D perhaps matches TRBD1 (6 bases). The ends were cut back, 2 bases at V and 4 bases at J, with 14 bases in the middle. The germline gives CDR1 MNHNS, CDR2 SASEGT. The CDR3 has 15 amino acids. The CDR3 sequence is CASSEFGGTFYGYTF. In DNA form, the CDR3 reads TGTGCCAGCAGTGAATTCGGGGGGACATTCTATGGCTACACCTTC.

The sample holds a few counts of this clone. V and J are TRBV5-1 and TRBJ2-3; TRBD2 agrees at 9 bases. J lost 0 bases, V lost 6 bases, and 5 bases had no gene match. CDR1 is SGHRS and CDR2 is YFSETQ in the germline V gene. The CDR3 loop spans 15 amino acids. CDR3: CASTPSGTSTDTQYF. In DNA form, the CDR3 reads TGCGCCAGCACCCCTAGCGGGACTAGCACAGATACGCAGTATTTT.

The J gene is TRBJ1-6, the V gene TRBV6-5; 8 bases are shared with TRBD1. The J segment lost 5 bases and the V segment lost 6 bases, leaving 6 bases of the junction unmatched. The CDR3 covers 15 residues. Per the germline V gene, CDR1 is MNHEY and CDR2 is SVGAGI. The CDR3 DNA sequence: TGTGCCAGCAGCCGACAGGGGAATCATAATTCACCCCTCCACTTT. This gives the protein CASSRQGNHNSPLHF.

J is TRBJ1-2 and V is TRBV5-6; tentative D call: TRBD1 (6 bases). V dropped 4 bases and J dropped 4 bases, with 14 bases sitting between them. Germline CDR1 reads SGHDT; CDR2 reads YYEEEE. The CDR3 sequence is 14 residues long. For the CDR3, the DNA is TGTGCCAGCAGCAGGGCCACAGGGATCTATGGCTACACCTTC. Protein: CASSRATGIYGYTF.

The chain combines TRBV6-6 with TRBJ1-5; 9 bases match TRBD1. Germline CDR1 is MNHNY and CDR2 is SVGAGI (reference sequence). The CDR3 sequence is 14 residues long. Trimming removed 9 bases from V and 4 bases from J; junction bases left unmatched: 7. The CDR3 DNA follows: TGTGCCAGTTCGGGACAGGGACAAAATCAGCCCCAGCATTTT. Translated: CASSGQGQNQPQHF.

The gene calls are TRBV5-1 and TRBJ2-6; D is unclear. CDR3 length: 17 amino acids. V was clipped by 4 bases and J by 0 bases, with 14 bases between them. CDR1 is SGHRS, CDR2 YFSETQ, per germline. The CDR3 reads CASSPNTYNSGANVLTF. The DNA of the CDR3 is TGCGCCAGCAGCCCGAACACGTACAACTCTGGGGCCAACGTCCTGACTTTC.

The chain has TRBV7-2 and TRBJ2-7; 9 bases align to TRBD1. In germline, CDR1 is SGHTA, CDR2 FQGNSA. This CDR3 has 15 amino acids. V lost 6 bases and J lost 1; bases outside the gene matches: 7. In DNA form, the CDR3 reads TGTGCCAGCAGACGCACAGGGGGCAGTTCCTACGAGCAGTACTTC. This translates into CASRRTGGSSYEQYF.

J is TRBJ1-2 and V is TRBV29-1; a possible D gene is TRBD1 (5 bases). The CDR3 runs to 13 residues. The germline V gene encodes CDR1 SQVTM and CDR2 ANQGSEA. V was shortened by 6 bases and J by 4 bases, with 15 bases between the two germline ends. The CDR3 DNA is TGCAGCGTATCTGTCGGGGGATTCTATGGCTACACCTTC. It translates to CSVSVGGFYGYTF. Looking up the rest from reference TRBV29-1 and TRBJ1-2 gives the full variable domain: SAVISQKPSRDICQRGTSLTIQCQVDSQVTMMFWYRQQPGQSLTLIATANQGSEATYESGFVIDKFPISRPNLTFSTLTVSNMSPEDSSIYLCSVSVGGFYGYTFGSGTRLTVV.

This clone was detected once. V usage is TRBV6-5 and J usage is TRBJ1-2, with D possibly being TRBD1 (5 bases). V was trimmed by 6 bases and J by 6 bases, leaving 17 bases between them. The CDR3 extends over 14 amino acids. CDR1 MNHEY and CDR2 SVGAGI come from the germline V gene. For the CDR3, the DNA is TGTGCCAGCAGGAAGGGAGGTCGGGGGGATGGCTACACCTTC. Its translation: CASRKGGRGDGYTF.

The rearrangement uses TRBV5-5 and TRBJ1-1; D perhaps matches TRBD1 (5 bases). This CDR3 is 15 amino acids long. Looked up from germline, CDR1 is SGHKS and CDR2 is YYEKEE (reference sequence). V lost 1 base, J lost 0 bases, and 10 bases lay in between. The CDR3 loop reads CASSLWVTVNTEAFF. As DNA, the CDR3 is TGTGCCAGCAGCTTGTGGGTGACAGTGAACACTGAAGCTTTCTTT.

The chain recombines TRBV28 with TRBJ2-3; 8 bases agree with TRBD1. The trim removed 10 bases at V and 5 bases at J, leaving 11 bases unmatched. The CDR3 covers 14 residues. Germline values: CDR1 MDHEN, CDR2 SYDVKM. CDR3 nucleotides: TGTGCCACTAGAGCAGGGGGCGCGGTAGATACGCAGTATTTT. Protein: CATRAGGAVDTQYF.

This clone was counted once. The chain links TRBV5-1 to TRBJ1-5, with a tentative D call TRBD1 (6 bases). Between the trimmed V and J ends, which lost 5 bases and 7 bases, there was a span of 13 bases. The CDR3 contains 13 residues. From germline, CDR1 is SGHRS and CDR2 YFSETQ. CDR3 loop: CASRLERGQPQHF. The CDR3 DNA reads TGCGCCAGCAGACTGGAGAGGGGGCAGCCCCAGCATTTT.

V usage is TRBV2 and J usage is TRBJ1-4, with D possibly matching TRBD1 (6 bases). The germline CDR1 and CDR2 sequences are SNHLY and FYNNEI. The CDR3 length is 14 residues. V lost 0 bases, J lost 6 bases, and 8 bases lay in between. The CDR3 is CASSEADSHEKLFF. In nucleotides, the CDR3 is TGTGCCAGCAGTGAAGCGGACAGCCATGAAAAACTGTTTTTT.

The J gene is TRBJ1-1, the V gene TRBV6-2 or TRBV6-3; 10 bases are a match to TRBD1. CDR3 size: 15 residues. With V trimmed by 2 bases and J by 10 bases, 10 bases remained unmatched. In germline, CDR1 is MNHEY, CDR2 SVGEGT. The CDR3 bases are TGTGCCAGCAGTTACCAGGCGGGACAGGGGTTGAGAGCTTTCTTT. The encoded protein is CASSYQAGQGLRAFF.

The chain employs TRBV6-1 and TRBJ2-3; D remains unclear. Germline loops: CDR1 MNHNS, CDR2 SASEGT. The V and J ends lost 0 bases and 6 bases respectively, with 7 bases between them. CDR3 length: 13 amino acids. CDR3 amino acids: CASSEAQLDTQYF. The CDR3 DNA sequence: TGTGCCAGCAGTGAAGCCCAGTTGGATACGCAGTATTTT.

This clone was seen more than once but under ten times. The rearrangement joins TRBV5-4 to TRBJ2-1; 10 bases align to TRBD2. The trim removed 10 bases at V and 0 bases at J, leaving 7 bases unmatched. The CDR3 runs 15 residues. Per the germline V gene, CDR1 is SGHNT and CDR2 is YYREEE (reference sequence). The chain's CDR3 is CAWVSGGSSYNEQFF. Written as DNA, the CDR3 is TGTGCCTGGGTTAGCGGGGGGAGCTCCTACAATGAGCAGTTCTTC. The whole variable domain, filled in from reference TRBV5-4 and TRBJ2-1, reads ETGVTQSPTHLIKTRGQQVTLRCSSQSGHNTVSWYQQALGQGPQFIFQYYREEENGRGNFPPRFSGLQFPNYSSELNVNALELDDSALYLCAWVSGGSSYNEQFFGPGTRLTVL.

This clone was detected once. The rearrangement uses TRBV5-1 and TRBJ2-5; 10 bases are shared with TRBD1. This CDR3 is built from 15 residues. The J segment lost 7 bases and the V segment lost 4 bases, leaving 10 bases of the junction unmatched. Germline values: CDR1 SGHRS, CDR2 YFSETQ. Here the CDR3 reads CASSGAGTGARTQYF. CDR3 DNA sequence: TGCGCCAGCAGCGGAGCCGGGACAGGGGCCAGGACCCAGTACTTC.

This CDR3 is CASTTGTAEAFF. The CDR3 nucleotides are TGTGCCAGCACCACCGGGACAGCTGAAGCTTTCTTT. The chain recombines TRBV6-5 with TRBJ1-1; 7 nucleotides match TRBD1. The CDR3 totals 12 residues. Germline V gene lookup returns CDR1 MNHEY and CDR2 SVGAGI. V shed 7 bases and J 6 bases; nucleotides not matched to a gene: 5.